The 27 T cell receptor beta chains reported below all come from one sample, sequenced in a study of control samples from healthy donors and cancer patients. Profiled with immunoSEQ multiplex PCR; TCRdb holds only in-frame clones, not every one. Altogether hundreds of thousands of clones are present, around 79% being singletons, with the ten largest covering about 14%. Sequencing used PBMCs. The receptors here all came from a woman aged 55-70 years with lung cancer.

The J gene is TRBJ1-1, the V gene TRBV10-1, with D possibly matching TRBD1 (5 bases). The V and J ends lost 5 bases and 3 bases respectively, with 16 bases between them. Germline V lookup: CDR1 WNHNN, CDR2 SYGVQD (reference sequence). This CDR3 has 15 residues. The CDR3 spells CASSRSTGTHTEAFF. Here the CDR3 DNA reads TGCGCCAGCAGTCGCTCAACCGGGACCCACACTGAAGCTTTCTTT.

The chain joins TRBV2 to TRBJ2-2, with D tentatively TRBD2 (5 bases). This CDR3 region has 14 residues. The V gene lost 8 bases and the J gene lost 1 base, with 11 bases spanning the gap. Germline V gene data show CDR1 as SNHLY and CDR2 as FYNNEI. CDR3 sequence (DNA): TGTGCCAGCCAGACGGGGTTGAACACCGGGGAGCTGTTTTTT. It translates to CASQTGLNTGELFF.

The CDR3 sequence is CSVGAGQDYGYTF. In DNA, the CDR3 is TGCAGCGTTGGGGCGGGACAGGACTATGGCTACACCTTC. The chain has TRBV29-1 and TRBJ1-2; 8 bases are shared with TRBD1. The CDR3 runs to 13 residues. With V trimmed by 4 bases and J by 3 bases, 4 bases remained unmatched. Germline V gene lookup returns CDR1 SQVTM and CDR2 ANQGSEA.

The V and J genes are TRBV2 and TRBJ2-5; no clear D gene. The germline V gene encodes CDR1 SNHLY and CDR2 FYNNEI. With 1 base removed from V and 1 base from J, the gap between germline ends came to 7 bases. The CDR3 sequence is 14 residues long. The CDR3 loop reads CASSEVTVQETQYF. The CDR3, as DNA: TGTGCCAGCAGTGAAGTGACGGTCCAAGAGACCCAGTACTTC.

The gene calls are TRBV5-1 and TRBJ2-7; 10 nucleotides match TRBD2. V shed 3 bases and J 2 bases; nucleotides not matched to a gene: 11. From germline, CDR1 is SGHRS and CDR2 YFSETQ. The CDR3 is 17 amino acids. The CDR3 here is CASSWGVAGGGTYEQYF. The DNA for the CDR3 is TGCGCCAGCAGCTGGGGGGTAGCGGGAGGCGGAACCTACGAGCAGTACTTC.

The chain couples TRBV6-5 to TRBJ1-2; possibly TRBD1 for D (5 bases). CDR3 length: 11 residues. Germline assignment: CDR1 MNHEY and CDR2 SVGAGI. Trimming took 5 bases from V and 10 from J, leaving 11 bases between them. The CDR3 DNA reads TGTGCCAGCAGTAATCCCAGGGACTACACCTTC. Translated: CASSNPRDYTF.

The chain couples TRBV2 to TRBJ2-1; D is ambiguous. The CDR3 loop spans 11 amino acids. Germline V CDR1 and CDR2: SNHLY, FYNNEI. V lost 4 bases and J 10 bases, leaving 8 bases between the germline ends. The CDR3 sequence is CASSVAEEQFF. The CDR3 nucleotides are TGTGCCAGCAGTGTAGCCGAGGAGCAGTTCTTC.

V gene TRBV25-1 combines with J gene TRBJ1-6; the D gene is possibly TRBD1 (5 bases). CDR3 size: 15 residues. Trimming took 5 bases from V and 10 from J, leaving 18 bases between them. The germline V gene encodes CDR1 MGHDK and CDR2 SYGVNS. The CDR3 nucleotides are TGTGCCAGCAGTCCTCAAGGGGAGGGTCACTCACCCCTCCACTTT. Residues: CASSPQGEGHSPLHF.

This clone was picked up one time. CDR3 in amino acids: CASSQESGLAGADTQYF. Here the CDR3 DNA reads TGCGCCAGCAGCCAAGAGTCGGGACTAGCGGGAGCAGATACGCAGTATTTT. This chain connects TRBV4-1 to TRBJ2-3; 14 nucleotides agree with TRBD2. The CDR3 has 17 residues. Germline V gives CDR1 MGHRA, CDR2 YSYEKL. The J segment lost 4 bases and the V segment lost 0 bases, leaving 3 bases of the junction unmatched.

CDR3 sequence reads: CAISKGQDTDTQYF. The CDR3 DNA reads as TGTGCCATCAGTAAGGGACAGGACACAGATACGCAGTATTTT. The chain recombines TRBV10-3 with TRBJ2-3; 8 bases agree with TRBD1. The V gene end was trimmed by 5 bases and the J gene end by 2 bases; junction bases not matched to a gene: 3. Germline loops: CDR1 ENHRY, CDR2 SYGVKD. The CDR3 is 14 amino acids.

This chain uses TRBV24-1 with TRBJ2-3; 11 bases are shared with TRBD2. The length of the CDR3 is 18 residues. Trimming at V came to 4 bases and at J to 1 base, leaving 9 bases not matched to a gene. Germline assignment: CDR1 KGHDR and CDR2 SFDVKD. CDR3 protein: CATSDRTSGSRRTDTQYF. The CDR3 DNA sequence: TGTGCCACCAGTGACAGAACTAGCGGGAGTAGGCGCACAGATACGCAGTATTTT.

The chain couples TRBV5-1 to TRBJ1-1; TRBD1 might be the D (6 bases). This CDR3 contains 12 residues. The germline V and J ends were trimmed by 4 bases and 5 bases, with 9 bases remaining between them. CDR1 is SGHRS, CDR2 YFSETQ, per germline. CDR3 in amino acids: CASSQGGTEAFF. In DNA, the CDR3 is TGCGCCAGCAGCCAAGGGGGGACTGAAGCTTTCTTT.

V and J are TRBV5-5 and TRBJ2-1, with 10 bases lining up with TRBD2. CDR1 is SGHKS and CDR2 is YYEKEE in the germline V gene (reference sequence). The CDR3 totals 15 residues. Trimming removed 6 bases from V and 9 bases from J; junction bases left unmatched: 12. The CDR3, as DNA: TGTGCCAGCAAAGGGACTAGCGCAGACCGGGGTGAGCAGTTCTTC. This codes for CASKGTSADRGEQFF.

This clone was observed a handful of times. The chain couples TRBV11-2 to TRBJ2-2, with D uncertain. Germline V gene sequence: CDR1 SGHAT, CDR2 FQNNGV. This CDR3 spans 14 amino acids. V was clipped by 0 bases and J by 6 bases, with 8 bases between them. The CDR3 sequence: CASSLDRQSGELFF. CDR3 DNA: TGTGCCAGCAGCTTAGATCGGCAGTCCGGGGAGCTGTTTTTT.

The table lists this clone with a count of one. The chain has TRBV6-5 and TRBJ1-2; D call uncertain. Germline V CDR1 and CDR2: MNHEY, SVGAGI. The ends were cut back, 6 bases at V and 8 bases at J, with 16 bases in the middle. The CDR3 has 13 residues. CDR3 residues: CASSQDASRGYTF. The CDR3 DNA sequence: TGTGCCAGCAGCCAAGACGCCTCTCGGGGCTACACCTTC.

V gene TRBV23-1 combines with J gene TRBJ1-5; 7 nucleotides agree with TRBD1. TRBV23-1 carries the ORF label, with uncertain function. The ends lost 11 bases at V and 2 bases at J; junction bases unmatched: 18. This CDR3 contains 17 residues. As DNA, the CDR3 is TGCGCCGGGGCCCGGGGGCAGGGGGTTGTTGGCAATCAGCCCCAGCATTTT. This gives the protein CAGARGQGVVGNQPQHF.

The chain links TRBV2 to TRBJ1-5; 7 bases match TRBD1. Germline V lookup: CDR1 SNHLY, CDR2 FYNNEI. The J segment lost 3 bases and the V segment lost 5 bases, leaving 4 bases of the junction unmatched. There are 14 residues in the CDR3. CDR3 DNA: TGTGCCAGCAGTAAGACAGGGTACAATCAGCCCCAGCATTTT. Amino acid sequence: CASSKTGYNQPQHF.

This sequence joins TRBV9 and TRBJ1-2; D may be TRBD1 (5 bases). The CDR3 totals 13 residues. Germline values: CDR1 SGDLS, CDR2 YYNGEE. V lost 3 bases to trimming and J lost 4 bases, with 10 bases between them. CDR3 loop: CASSASQGYGYTF. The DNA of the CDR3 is TGTGCCAGCAGCGCCTCCCAGGGCTATGGCTACACCTTC. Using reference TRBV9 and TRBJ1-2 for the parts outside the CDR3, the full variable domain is DSGVTQTPKHLITATGQRVTLRCSPRSGDLSVYWYQQSLDQGLQFLIQYYNGEERAKGNILERFSAQQFPDLHSELNLSSLELGDSALYFCASSASQGYGYTFGSGTRLTVV.

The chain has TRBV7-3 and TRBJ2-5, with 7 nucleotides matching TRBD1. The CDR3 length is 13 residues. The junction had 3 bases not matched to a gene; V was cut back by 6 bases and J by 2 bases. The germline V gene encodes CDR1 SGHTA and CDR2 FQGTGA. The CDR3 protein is CASRVTGQETQYF. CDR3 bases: TGTGCCAGCAGGGTGACAGGGCAAGAGACCCAGTACTTC.

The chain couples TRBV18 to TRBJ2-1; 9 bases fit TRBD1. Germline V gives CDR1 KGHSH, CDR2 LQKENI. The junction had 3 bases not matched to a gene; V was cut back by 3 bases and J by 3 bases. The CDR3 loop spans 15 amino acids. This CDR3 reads CASSPGQGGYNEQFF. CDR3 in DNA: TGTGCCAGCTCACCGGGACAGGGTGGCTACAATGAGCAGTTCTTC.

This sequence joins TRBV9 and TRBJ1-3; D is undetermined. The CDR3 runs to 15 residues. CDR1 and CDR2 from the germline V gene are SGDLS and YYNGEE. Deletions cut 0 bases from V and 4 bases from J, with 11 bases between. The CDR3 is CASSVASAYGNTIYF. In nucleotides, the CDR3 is TGTGCCAGCAGCGTAGCGTCGGCTTACGGAAACACCATATATTTT.

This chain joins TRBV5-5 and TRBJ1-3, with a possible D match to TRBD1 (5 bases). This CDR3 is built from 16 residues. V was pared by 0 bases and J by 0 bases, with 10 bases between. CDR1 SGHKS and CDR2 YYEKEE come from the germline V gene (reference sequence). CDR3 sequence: CASSLGGLSSGNTIYF. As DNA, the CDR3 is TGTGCCAGCAGCTTGGGGGGGTTGAGCTCTGGAAACACCATATATTTT.

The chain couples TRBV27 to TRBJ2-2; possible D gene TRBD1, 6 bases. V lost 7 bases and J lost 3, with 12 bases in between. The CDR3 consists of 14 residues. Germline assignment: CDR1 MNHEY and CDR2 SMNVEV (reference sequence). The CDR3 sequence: CASTGDIYTGELFF. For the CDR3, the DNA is TGTGCCAGCACCGGGGACATTTACACCGGGGAGCTGTTTTTT.

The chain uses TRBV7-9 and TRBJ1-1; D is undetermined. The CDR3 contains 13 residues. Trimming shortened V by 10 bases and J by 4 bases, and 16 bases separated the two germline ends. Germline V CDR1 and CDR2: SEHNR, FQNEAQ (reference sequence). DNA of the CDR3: TGTGCCACCAACCGGGGTTTTAGCACTGAAGCTTTCTTT. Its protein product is CATNRGFSTEAFF.

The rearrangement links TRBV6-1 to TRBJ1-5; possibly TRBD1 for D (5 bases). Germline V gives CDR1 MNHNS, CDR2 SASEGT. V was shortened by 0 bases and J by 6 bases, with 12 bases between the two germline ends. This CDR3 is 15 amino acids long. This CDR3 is CASSEALGGAQPQHF. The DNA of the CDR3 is TGTGCCAGCAGTGAAGCGCTGGGGGGAGCTCAGCCCCAGCATTTT.

The CDR3 DNA follows: TGTGCCAGCAGTGGACTAGCGGGAGGGACCGGGGAGCTGTTTTTT. Amino acids: CASSGLAGGTGELFF. V is TRBV2 and J is TRBJ2-2, with 14 bases that match TRBD2. Per germline, CDR1 SNHLY and CDR2 FYNNEI. The CDR3 has 15 residues. V lost 4 bases and J lost 5; bases outside the gene matches: 0.

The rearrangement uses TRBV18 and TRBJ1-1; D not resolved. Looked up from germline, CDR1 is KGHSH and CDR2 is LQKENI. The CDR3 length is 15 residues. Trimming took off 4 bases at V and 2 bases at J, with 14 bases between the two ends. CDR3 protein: CASSRFRGRNTEAFF. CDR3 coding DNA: TGTGCCAGCTCACGTTTCCGAGGGAGAAACACTGAAGCTTTCTTT.